What follows is one T cell receptor beta chain and its context. The data are from a study of CD8+CD57+ T cells in acquired aplastic anemia. Looking at the study overall: Healthy donors gave about 10 million reads on average for CD4+ cells.

The germline V gene encodes CDR1 SNHLY and CDR2 FYNNEI. CDR3 length: 12 residues. V gave up 7 bases and J gave up 1 base, with 7 bases separating them. The study profiled TCR beta VDJ and CDR3 using genomic DNA as template. MiXCR, run by TCRdb on the reads, gives a single entry per CDR3 protein. The sample lists about 210,000 distinct CDR3 sequences, about 59% seen once, with over 25% in the top ten. This sequence was found in a human donor in good health. J is TRBJ1-2 and V is TRBV2; no firm D call. The source material was sorted CD4+, CD8+, or CD8+CD57+ T cells (not recorded which) from PBMCs. This CDR3 is CASNRLNYGYTF. In nucleotides, the CDR3 is TGTGCCAGCAATAGACTTAACTATGGCTACACCTTC.